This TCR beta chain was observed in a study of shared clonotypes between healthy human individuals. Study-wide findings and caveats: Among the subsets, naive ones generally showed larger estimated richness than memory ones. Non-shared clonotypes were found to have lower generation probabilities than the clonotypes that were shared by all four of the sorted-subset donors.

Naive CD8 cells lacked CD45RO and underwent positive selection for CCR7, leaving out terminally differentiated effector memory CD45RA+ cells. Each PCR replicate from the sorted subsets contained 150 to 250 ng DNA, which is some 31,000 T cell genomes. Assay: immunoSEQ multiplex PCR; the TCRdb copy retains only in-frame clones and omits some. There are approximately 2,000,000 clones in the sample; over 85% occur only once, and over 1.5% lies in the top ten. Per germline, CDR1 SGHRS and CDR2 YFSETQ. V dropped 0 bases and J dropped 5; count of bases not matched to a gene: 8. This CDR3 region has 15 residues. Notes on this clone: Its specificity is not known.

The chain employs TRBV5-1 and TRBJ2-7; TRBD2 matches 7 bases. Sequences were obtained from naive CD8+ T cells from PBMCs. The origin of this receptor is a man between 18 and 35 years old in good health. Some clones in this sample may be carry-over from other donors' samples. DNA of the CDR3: TGCGCCAGCAGCTTGGGTTCCGGGGCGGGGGACGAGCAGTACTTC. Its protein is CASSLGSGAGDEQYF. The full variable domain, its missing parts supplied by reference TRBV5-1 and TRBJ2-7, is KAGVTQTPRYLIKTRGQQVTLSCSPISGHRSVSWYQQTPGQGLQFLFEYFSETQRNKGNFPGRFSGRQFSNSRSEMNVSTLELGDSALYLCASSLGSGAGDEQYFGPGTRLTVT.